This TCR beta chain was retrieved from a study of CD8+ T cells in alopecia areata. The wider study: Twice a day, 5 to 10 mg of oral tofacitinib was administered to treated patients.

Study findings and constraints: Lesional scalp, especially alopecia totalis/universalis, showed higher clonality than normal scalp.

Germline CDR1 SGHAT, CDR2 FQNNGV. This CDR3 has 16 residues. The ends lost 0 bases at V and 9 bases at J; junction bases unmatched: 12. Concerning this clone itself: Its cognate antigen is unknown.

Isolated RNA was reverse transcribed into cDNA used as the sequencing template. Assay: immunoSEQ multiplex PCR; the TCRdb copy retains only in-frame clones and omits some. The data show over 200,000 clones, approximately 52% seen once. Cell sorting on a FACSAria was used to separate CD4+ and CD8+ T cells from the PBMCs. The source is a human donor with alopecia areata. V and J are TRBV11-2 and TRBJ2-7; the match to TRBD1 covers 9 bases. The sequencing used CD4+ T cells sorted from blood, collected at week 0. CDR3 in DNA: TGTGCCAGCAGCTTAGACCTGGGACAGGGCGTACTCGGGCAGTACTTC. It codes for CASSLDLGQGVLGQYF.